Below, 21 T cell receptor beta chains from the same sample are listed, as sequenced in a study of blood T cell repertoires in COVID-19. Clones were read by immunoSEQ multiplex PCR, and TCRdb kept only the in-frame ones, dropping some. The sample has around 480,000 clones, about 91% seen once. Sequencing used peripheral blood. The receptors were sampled from a woman between 50 and 59 years old with COVID-19, enrolled during active disease.

The J gene is TRBJ2-2, the V gene TRBV5-1; D unclear. Germline-derived CDR1 and CDR2 are SGHRS and YFSETQ. V was clipped by 4 bases and J by 3 bases, with 16 bases between them. The CDR3 spans 16 residues. CDR3 in amino acids: CASSHMQAVDTGELFF. The CDR3 nucleotides read TGCGCCAGCAGCCACATGCAGGCCGTCGACACCGGGGAGCTGTTTTTT.

The chain combines TRBV6-2 or TRBV6-3 with TRBJ2-2; tentatively, D is TRBD2 (6 bases). CDR1 and CDR2 (germline): MNHEY, SVGEGT. The CDR3 spans 14 residues. V was cut by 5 bases and J by 2 bases, with 9 bases left in between. The CDR3 is CASSQRVNTGELFF. Written as DNA, the CDR3 is TGTGCCAGCAGTCAGCGGGTAAACACCGGGGAGCTGTTTTTT.

The J gene is TRBJ1-1, the V gene TRBV27, with D maybe TRBD1 (5 bases). This CDR3 comprises 15 residues. Trimming removed 6 bases from V and 1 base from J, with 15 bases in between. Germline V gene lookup returns CDR1 MNHEY and CDR2 SMNVEV (reference sequence). The CDR3 is CASSTLWGPNTEAFF. The CDR3 DNA reads TGTGCCAGCAGCACCCTCTGGGGCCCGAACACTGAAGCTTTCTTT.

The gene calls are TRBV3-1 (or the pseudogene TRBV3-2) and TRBJ1-2; 7 nucleotides align to TRBD1. In germline, CDR1 is LGHDT, CDR2 YNNKEL (reference sequence). V gave up 0 bases and J gave up 4 bases; unmatched junction bases: 5. CDR3 length: 15 residues. For the CDR3, the DNA is TGTGCCAGCAGCCAAGAGCACAGGGGTTTCTATGGCTACACCTTC. Its protein is CASSQEHRGFYGYTF.

V usage is TRBV30 and J usage is TRBJ2-3; 7 bases agree with TRBD2. This CDR3 spans 14 amino acids. The germline V gene encodes CDR1 GTSNPN and CDR2 SVGIG (reference sequence). Trimming at V came to 7 bases and at J to 0 bases, leaving 7 bases not matched to a gene. The CDR3, as DNA: TGTGCCTTCCGGACTAGTCGGAGCACAGATACGCAGTATTTT. Its translation: CAFRTSRSTDTQYF.

The gene calls are TRBV6-5 and TRBJ2-5; possibly TRBD2 for D (6 bases). CDR1 and CDR2 from the germline V gene are MNHEY and SVGAGI. The V gene lost 7 bases and the J gene lost 4 bases, with 19 bases spanning the gap. The length of the CDR3 is 15 residues. This CDR3 reads CASTPAGIGRETQYF. CDR3 nucleotide sequence: TGTGCCAGCACCCCCGCGGGAATCGGAAGAGAGACCCAGTACTTC.

This clone was counted once. This rearrangement joins TRBV28 to TRBJ1-4; a weak D match, TRBD1 (6 bases). The CDR3 consists of 15 residues. V was clipped by 6 bases and J by 8 bases, with 19 bases between them. Germline V gene lookup returns CDR1 MDHEN and CDR2 SYDVKM. This CDR3 reads CASRSGTIPNEKLFF. Written as DNA, the CDR3 is TGTGCCAGCAGGTCCGGGACAATCCCAAACGAAAAACTGTTTTTT.

In its sample, this clone was seen a few times. This chain joins TRBV29-1 and TRBJ1-3; perhaps TRBD1 as D (6 bases). The germline CDR1 and CDR2 sequences are SQVTM and ANQGSEA. Trimming cost V 4 bases and J 2 bases, with 15 bases left between them. This CDR3 is built from 15 residues. CDR3 in DNA: TGCAGCGTTGGGGTCTCCAGGGGAACTGGAAACACCATATATTTT. Translation: CSVGVSRGTGNTIYF.

J is TRBJ2-3 and V is TRBV5-8; the match to TRBD2 covers 7 bases. Germline CDR1 and CDR2: SGHTS and YDEGEE. J gave up 4 bases and V 10 bases, and 12 bases lay outside the gene matches. This CDR3 is built from 14 residues. The CDR3 DNA is TGTGCCGTATCCAAGCGGGGCCAAGCAGATACGCAGTATTTT. This gives the protein CAVSKRGQADTQYF.

V is TRBV6-5 and J is TRBJ2-1; TRBD2 matches at 7 bases. The CDR3 contains 15 residues. The V gene end was trimmed by 6 bases and the J gene end by 7 bases; junction bases not matched to a gene: 12. The V gene's germline CDR1 is MNHEY and CDR2 SVGAGI. CDR3 sequence: CASRTVAGSRNEQFF. CDR3 bases: TGTGCCAGCAGGACCGTAGCGGGTTCTAGGAATGAGCAGTTCTTC.

The genes are TRBV24-1 and TRBJ2-1; TRBD2 matches 7 bases. CDR3 length: 15 residues. In germline, CDR1 is KGHDR, CDR2 SFDVKD. Losses at the gene ends were 4 bases for V and 8 bases for J; bases not matched to a gene: 10. The CDR3 DNA is TGTGCCACCAGTGACTTGGGACTATCTCCCGATGAGCAGTTCTTC. This translates into CATSDLGLSPDEQFF.

A single count supports this clone. The chain uses TRBV19 and TRBJ1-2, with 7 positions matching TRBD1. The CDR3 is 13 residues long. V lost 9 bases and J lost 2; bases outside the gene matches: 6. Germline V lookup: CDR1 LNHDA, CDR2 SQIVND (reference sequence). CDR3 DNA: TGTGCCAGCCGACAGGGTGAGAACTATGGCTACACCTTC. It translates to CASRQGENYGYTF.

This chain uses TRBV6-5 with TRBJ2-7; D perhaps matches TRBD2 (5 bases). The CDR3 length is 13 residues. Germline lookup yields CDR1 MNHEY and CDR2 SVGAGI. Between the trimmed V and J ends, which lost 8 bases and 6 bases, there was a span of 17 bases. CDR3 in amino acids: CASALALTREQYF. Written as DNA, the CDR3 is TGTGCCAGCGCCCTAGCCCTTACTCGCGAGCAGTACTTC.

V is TRBV7-9 and J is TRBJ1-6; 8 nucleotides match TRBD1. This CDR3 has 16 residues. CDR1 is SEHNR, CDR2 FQNEAQ, per germline (reference sequence). The trim removed 4 bases at V and 1 base at J, leaving 3 bases unmatched. The CDR3 region is CASSSQGASYNSPLHF. CDR3 DNA sequence: TGTGCCAGCAGCTCCCAGGGGGCTTCCTATAATTCACCCCTCCACTTT.

The J gene is TRBJ1-1, the V gene TRBV6-1; D is undetermined. The CDR3 extends over 14 amino acids. Germline V CDR1 and CDR2: MNHNS, SASEGT. The V gene lost 3 bases and the J gene lost 6 bases, with 14 bases spanning the gap. The CDR3 loop reads CASSEVASRAEAFF. The CDR3 DNA reads as TGTGCCAGCAGTGAGGTCGCCTCGAGGGCTGAAGCTTTCTTT.

The rearrangement joins TRBV4-1 to TRBJ1-1; TRBD1 matches 7 bases. Germline loops: CDR1 MGHRA, CDR2 YSYEKL. Unmatched junction bases numbered 1, after V lost 3 bases and J lost 6 bases. The CDR3 is 12 residues long. The CDR3 DNA is TGCGCCAGCAGCCATGGGACAGCTGAAGCTTTCTTT. This encodes CASSHGTAEAFF.

This chain connects TRBV9 to TRBJ1-1, with a possible D match to TRBD1 (6 bases). The germline V gene has CDR1 SGDLS and CDR2 YYNGEE. The CDR3 has 14 amino acids. V gave up 6 bases and J gave up 1 base, with 13 bases separating them. CDR3 amino acids: CASNRAARNTEAFF. The CDR3 nucleotides are TGTGCCAGCAACAGGGCCGCAAGGAACACTGAAGCTTTCTTT.

The V gene is TRBV27, the J gene TRBJ2-5, with TRBD1 identical over 7 bases. The V gene's germline CDR1 is MNHEY and CDR2 SMNVEV (reference sequence). V shed 3 bases and J 1 base; nucleotides not matched to a gene: 2. The CDR3 length is 14 residues. CDR3 DNA sequence: TGTGCCAGCAGTTTCCGGGACAGCCAAGAGACCCAGTACTTC. It translates to CASSFRDSQETQYF.

The chain has TRBV21-1 and TRBJ2-7; the table names TRBD1, a call not compared with the DNA. TRBV21-1 is a pseudogene segment. The CDR3 runs 15 residues. CDR3 nucleotide sequence: TGTGCCAGCAGCTTGGCAGGGGCAGGGGCCTACGAGCAGTACTTC. Translated: CASSLAGAGAYEQYF.

V gene TRBV9 combines with J gene TRBJ1-4; weak D call: TRBD1 (5 bases). Trimming removed 3 bases at V and 8 bases at J, with 14 bases between. Per the germline V gene, CDR1 is SGDLS and CDR2 is YYNGEE. CDR3 length: 14 amino acids. The CDR3 here is CASSGGGGGEKLFF. The CDR3 DNA is TGTGCCAGCAGCGGCGGTGGGGGAGGAGAAAAACTGTTTTTT.

The rearrangement joins TRBV7-9 to TRBJ2-3; 8 bases align to TRBD2. CDR3 length: 17 residues. Germline assignment: CDR1 SEHNR and CDR2 FQNEAQ (reference sequence). After removal of 5 bases from V and 5 bases from J, the junction contained 15 bases not matched to a gene. The CDR3 DNA reads as TGTGCCAGCAGCCCATTCGCGGACGGGGGGGTTGGAGATACGCAGTATTTT. The encoded protein is CASSPFADGGVGDTQYF. Using reference TRBV7-9 and TRBJ2-3 for the parts outside the CDR3, the full variable domain is DTGVSQNPRHKITKRGQNVTFRCDPISEHNRLYWYRQTLGQGPEFLTYFQNEAQLEKSRLLSDRFSAERPKGSFSTLEIQRTEQGDSAMYLCASSPFADGGVGDTQYFGPGTRLTVL.